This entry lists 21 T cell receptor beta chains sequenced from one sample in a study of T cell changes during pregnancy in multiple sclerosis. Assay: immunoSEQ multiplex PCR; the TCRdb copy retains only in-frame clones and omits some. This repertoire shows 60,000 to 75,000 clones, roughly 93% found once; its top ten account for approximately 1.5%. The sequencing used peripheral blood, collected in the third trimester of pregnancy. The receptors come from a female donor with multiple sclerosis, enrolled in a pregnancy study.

In nucleotides, the CDR3 is TGTGCCAGCAACGCACCGGGACAGTACCGTCTCAACTATGGCTACACCTTC. Translation: CASNAPGQYRLNYGYTF. The chain has TRBV5-8 and TRBJ1-2, with 7 bases that match TRBD1. CDR1 and CDR2 (germline): SGHTS, YDEGEE. The CDR3 is made up of 17 amino acids. Trimming cost V 6 bases and J 2 bases; bases outside gene matches: 16.

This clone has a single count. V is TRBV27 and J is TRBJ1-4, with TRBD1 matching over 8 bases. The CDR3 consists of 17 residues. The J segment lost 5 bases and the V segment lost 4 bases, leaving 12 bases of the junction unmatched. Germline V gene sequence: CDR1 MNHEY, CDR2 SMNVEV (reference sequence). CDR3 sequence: CASSSPDSGQANEKLFF. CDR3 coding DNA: TGTGCCAGCAGTTCACCTGATTCGGGACAGGCGAATGAAAAACTGTTTTTT.

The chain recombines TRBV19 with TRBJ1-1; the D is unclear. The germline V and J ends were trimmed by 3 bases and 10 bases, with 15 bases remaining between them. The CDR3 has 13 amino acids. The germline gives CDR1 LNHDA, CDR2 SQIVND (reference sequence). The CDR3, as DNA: TGTGCCAGTAGTATGAAAGGAGGAATTGTAGCTTTCTTT. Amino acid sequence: CASSMKGGIVAFF.

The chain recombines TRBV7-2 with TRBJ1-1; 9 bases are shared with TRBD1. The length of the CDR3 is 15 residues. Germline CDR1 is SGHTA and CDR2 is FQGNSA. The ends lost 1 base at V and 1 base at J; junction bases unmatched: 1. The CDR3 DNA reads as TGTGCCAGCAGCTTAGGGGGACAGGGGAACACTGAAGCTTTCTTT. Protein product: CASSLGGQGNTEAFF.

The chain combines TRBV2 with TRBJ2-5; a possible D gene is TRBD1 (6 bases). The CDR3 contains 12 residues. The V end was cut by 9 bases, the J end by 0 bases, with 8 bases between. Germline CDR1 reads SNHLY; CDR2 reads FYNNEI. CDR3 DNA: TGTGCCAGTACAGGGTACCAAGAGACCCAGTACTTC. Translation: CASTGYQETQYF.

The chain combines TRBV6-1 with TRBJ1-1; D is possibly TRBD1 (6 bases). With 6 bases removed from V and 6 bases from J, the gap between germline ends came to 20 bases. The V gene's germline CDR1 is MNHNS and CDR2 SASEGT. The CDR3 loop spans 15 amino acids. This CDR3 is CASRGRWGREAEAFF. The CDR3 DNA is TGTGCCAGCAGGGGAAGGTGGGGGCGCGAGGCTGAAGCTTTCTTT.

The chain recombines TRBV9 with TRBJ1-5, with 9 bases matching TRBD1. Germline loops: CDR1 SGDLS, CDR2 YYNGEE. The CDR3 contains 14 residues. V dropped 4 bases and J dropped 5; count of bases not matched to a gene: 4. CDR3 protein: CASSRDRADQPQHF. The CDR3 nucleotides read TGTGCCAGCAGCCGGGACAGGGCGGATCAGCCCCAGCATTTT.

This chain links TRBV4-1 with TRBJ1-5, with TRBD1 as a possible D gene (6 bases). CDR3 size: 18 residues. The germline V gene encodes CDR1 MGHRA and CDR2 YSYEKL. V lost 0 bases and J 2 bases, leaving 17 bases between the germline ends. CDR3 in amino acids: CASSQDVSGERGNQPQHF. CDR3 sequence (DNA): TGCGCCAGCAGCCAAGATGTTTCAGGGGAAAGGGGCAATCAGCCCCAGCATTTT.

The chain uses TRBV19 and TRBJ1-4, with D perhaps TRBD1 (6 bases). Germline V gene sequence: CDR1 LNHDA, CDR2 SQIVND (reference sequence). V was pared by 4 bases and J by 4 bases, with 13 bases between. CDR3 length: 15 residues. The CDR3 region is CASSSLGTINEKLFF. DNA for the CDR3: TGTGCCAGTAGTAGCCTGGGGACAATTAATGAAAAACTGTTTTTT.

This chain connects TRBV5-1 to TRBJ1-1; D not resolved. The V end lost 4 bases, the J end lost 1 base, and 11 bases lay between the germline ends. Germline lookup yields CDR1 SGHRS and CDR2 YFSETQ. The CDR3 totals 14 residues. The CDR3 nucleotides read TGCGCCAGCAGCCTTGACCGGGGGAACACTGAAGCTTTCTTT. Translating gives CASSLDRGNTEAFF.

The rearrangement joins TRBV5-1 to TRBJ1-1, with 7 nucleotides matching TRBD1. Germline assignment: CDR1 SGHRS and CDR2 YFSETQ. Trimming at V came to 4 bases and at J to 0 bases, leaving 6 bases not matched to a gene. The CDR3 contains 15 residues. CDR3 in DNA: TGCGCCAGCAGCCCACCGGGACAGATGAACACTGAAGCTTTCTTT. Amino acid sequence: CASSPPGQMNTEAFF.

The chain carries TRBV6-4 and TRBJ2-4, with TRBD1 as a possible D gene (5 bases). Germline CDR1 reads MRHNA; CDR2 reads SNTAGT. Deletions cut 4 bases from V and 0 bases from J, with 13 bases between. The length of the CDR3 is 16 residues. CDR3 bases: TGTGCCAGCAGTGTTGGACGGACAATAGCCAAAAACATTCAGTACTTC. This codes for CASSVGRTIAKNIQYF.

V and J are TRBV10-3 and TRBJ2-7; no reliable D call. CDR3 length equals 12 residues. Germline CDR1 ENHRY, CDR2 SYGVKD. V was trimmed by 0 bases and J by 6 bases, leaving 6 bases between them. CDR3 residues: CAISESFGEQYF. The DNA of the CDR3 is TGTGCCATCAGTGAGTCGTTCGGCGAGCAGTACTTC.

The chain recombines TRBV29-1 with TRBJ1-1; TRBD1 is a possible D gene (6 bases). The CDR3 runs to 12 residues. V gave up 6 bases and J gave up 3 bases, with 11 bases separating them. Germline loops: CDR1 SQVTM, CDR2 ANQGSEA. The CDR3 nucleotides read TGCAGCGTACAGGGCGTGGACACTGAAGCTTTCTTT. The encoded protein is CSVQGVDTEAFF.

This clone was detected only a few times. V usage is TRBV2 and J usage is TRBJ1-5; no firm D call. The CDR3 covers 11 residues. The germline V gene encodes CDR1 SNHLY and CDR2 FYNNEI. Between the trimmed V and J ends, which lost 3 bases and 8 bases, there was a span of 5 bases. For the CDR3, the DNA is TGTGCCAGCAGTGACGGGGAGCCCCAGCATTTT. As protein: CASSDGEPQHF.

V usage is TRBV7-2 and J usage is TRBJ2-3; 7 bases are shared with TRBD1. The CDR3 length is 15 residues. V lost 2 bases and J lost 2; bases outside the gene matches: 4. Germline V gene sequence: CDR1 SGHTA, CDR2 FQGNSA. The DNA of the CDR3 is TGTGCCAGCAGCTTACACAGGGGATCCACAGATACGCAGTATTTT. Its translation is CASSLHRGSTDTQYF.

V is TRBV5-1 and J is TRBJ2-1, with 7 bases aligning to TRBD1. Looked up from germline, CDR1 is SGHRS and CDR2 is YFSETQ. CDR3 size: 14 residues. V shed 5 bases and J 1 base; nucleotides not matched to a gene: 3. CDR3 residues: CASRVTGSYNEQFF. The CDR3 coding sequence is TGCGCCAGCAGGGTGACAGGGTCCTACAATGAGCAGTTCTTC.

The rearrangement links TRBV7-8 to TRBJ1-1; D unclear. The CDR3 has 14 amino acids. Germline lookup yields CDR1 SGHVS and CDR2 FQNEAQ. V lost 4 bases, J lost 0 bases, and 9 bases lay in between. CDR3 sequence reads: CASSSLFLNTEAFF. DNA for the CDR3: TGTGCCAGCAGCTCGTTGTTCCTGAACACTGAAGCTTTCTTT.

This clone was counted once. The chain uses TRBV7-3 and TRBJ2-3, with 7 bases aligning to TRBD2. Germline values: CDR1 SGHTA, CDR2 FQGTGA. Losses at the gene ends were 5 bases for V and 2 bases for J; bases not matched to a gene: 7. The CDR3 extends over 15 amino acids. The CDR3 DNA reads TGTGCCAGCAGCACCCAGCGGGGCGACACAGATACGCAGTATTTT. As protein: CASSTQRGDTDTQYF. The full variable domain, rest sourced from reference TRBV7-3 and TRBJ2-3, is GAGVSQTPSNKVTEKGKYVELRCDPISGHTALYWYRQSLGQGPEFLIYFQGTGAADDSGLPNDRFFAVRPEGSVSTLKIQRTERGDSAVYLCASSTQRGDTDTQYFGPGTRLTVL.

Here the CDR3 reads CASSAGTSGWGETQYF. The CDR3 DNA reads TGTGCCAGCAGCGCTGGGACTAGCGGTTGGGGGGAGACCCAGTACTTC. V gene TRBV5-4 combines with J gene TRBJ2-5; 11 positions agree with TRBD2. The CDR3 is 16 residues long. Per the germline V gene, CDR1 is SGHNT and CDR2 is YYREEE (reference sequence). With 4 bases clipped from V and 5 bases from J, the junction kept 10 bases outside the gene matches.

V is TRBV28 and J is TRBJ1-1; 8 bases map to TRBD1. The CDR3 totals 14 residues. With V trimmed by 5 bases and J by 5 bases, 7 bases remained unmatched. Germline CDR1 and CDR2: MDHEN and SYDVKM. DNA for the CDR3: TGTGCCAGCAGTCCGACAGGGGCGGGGACTGAAGCTTTCTTT. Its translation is CASSPTGAGTEAFF.